Listed here are 3 T cell receptor beta chains from one sample, sequenced in a study of cytomegalovirus exposure and HLA in healthy donors. Some clones are missing from TCRdb's copy, which holds only in-frame ones; the method was immunoSEQ multiplex PCR. The repertoire holds about 69,000 clones, roughly 93% seen once, with 1% in the top ten. The specimen was PBMCs. The receptors here all came from a woman aged 18 to 35 in good health and CMV-seronegative.

The chain uses TRBV10-3 and TRBJ2-1, with TRBD2 matching over 11 bases. Germline values: CDR1 ENHRY, CDR2 SYGVKD. V lost 2 bases, J lost 1 base, and 1 base stayed unmatched. The CDR3 is 16 residues long. CDR3 in amino acids: CAISETSGGSYNEQFF. In DNA, the CDR3 is TGTGCCATCAGTGAGACTAGCGGGGGTTCCTACAATGAGCAGTTCTTC.

The rearrangement uses TRBV9 and TRBJ1-4, with 7 bases fitting TRBD1. The junction had 4 bases not matched to a gene; V was cut back by 3 bases and J by 2 bases. CDR1 is SGDLS, CDR2 YYNGEE, per germline. This CDR3 comprises 15 residues. The CDR3 coding sequence is TGTGCCAGCAGCGGACAGGGAGGTACTAATGAAAAACTGTTTTTT. Its translation: CASSGQGGTNEKLFF.

The CDR3 protein is CASQDIPEKLFF. The CDR3 bases are TGTGCCAGCCAGGACATACCGGAAAAACTGTTTTTT. The chain carries TRBV19 and TRBJ1-4, with a weak D call TRBD1 (5 bases). Germline CDR1 is LNHDA and CDR2 is SQIVND (reference sequence). V lost 9 bases to trimming and J lost 8 bases, with 13 bases between them. The length of the CDR3 is 12 residues.